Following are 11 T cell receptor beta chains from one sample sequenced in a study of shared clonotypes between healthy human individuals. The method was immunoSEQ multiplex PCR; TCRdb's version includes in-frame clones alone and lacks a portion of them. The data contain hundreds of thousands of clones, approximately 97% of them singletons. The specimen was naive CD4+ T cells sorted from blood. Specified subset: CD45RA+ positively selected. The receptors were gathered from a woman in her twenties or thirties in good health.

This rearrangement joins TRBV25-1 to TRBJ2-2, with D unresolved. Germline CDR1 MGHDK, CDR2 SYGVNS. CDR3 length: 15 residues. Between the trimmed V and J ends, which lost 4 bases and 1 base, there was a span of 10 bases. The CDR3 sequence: CASSASEKNTGELFF. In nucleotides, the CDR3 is TGTGCCAGCAGTGCTTCGGAAAAGAACACCGGGGAGCTGTTTTTT.

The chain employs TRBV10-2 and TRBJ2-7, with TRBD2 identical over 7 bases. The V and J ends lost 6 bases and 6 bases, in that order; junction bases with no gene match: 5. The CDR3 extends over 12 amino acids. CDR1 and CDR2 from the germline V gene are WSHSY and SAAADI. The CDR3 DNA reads TGCGCCAGCAGACTCTCTAGCGGCGAGCAGTACTTC. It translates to CASRLSSGEQYF.

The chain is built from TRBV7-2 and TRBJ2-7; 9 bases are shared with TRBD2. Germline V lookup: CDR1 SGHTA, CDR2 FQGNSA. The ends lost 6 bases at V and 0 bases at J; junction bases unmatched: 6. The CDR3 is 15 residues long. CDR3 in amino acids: CASSPVAGVSYEQYF. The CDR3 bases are TGTGCCAGCAGTCCCGTAGCGGGAGTCTCCTACGAGCAGTACTTC.

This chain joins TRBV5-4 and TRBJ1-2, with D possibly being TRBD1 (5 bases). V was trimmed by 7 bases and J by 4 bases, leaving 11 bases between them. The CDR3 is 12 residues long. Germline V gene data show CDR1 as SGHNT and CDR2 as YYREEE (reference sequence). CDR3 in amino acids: CASREGSYGYTF. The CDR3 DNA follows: TGTGCCAGCCGGGAGGGGTCCTATGGCTACACCTTC.

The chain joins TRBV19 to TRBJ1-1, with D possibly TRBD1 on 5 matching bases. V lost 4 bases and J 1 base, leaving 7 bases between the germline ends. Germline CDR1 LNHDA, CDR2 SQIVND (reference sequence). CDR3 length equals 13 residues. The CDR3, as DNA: TGTGCCAGTAGTAAGACAGCGAACACTGAAGCTTTCTTT. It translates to CASSKTANTEAFF.

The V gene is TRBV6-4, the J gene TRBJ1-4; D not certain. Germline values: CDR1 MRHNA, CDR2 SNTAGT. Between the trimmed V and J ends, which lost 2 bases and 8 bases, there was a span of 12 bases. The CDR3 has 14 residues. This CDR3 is CASSDPPVGEKLFF. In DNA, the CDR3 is TGTGCCAGCAGTGACCCCCCGGTCGGGGAAAAACTGTTTTTT.

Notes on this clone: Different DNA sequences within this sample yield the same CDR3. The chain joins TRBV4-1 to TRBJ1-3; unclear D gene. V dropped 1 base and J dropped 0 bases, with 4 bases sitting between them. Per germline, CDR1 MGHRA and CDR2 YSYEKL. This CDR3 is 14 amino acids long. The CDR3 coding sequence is TGCGCCAGCAGCCAAGGGCACTCTGGAAACACCATATATTTT. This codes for CASSQGHSGNTIYF.

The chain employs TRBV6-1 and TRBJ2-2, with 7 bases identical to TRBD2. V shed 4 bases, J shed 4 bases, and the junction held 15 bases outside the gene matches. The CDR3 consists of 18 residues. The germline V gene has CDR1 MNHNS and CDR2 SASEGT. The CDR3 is CASSVTSWASGGTGELFF. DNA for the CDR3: TGTGCCAGCAGTGTGACAAGTTGGGCTAGCGGAGGCACCGGGGAGCTGTTTTTT.

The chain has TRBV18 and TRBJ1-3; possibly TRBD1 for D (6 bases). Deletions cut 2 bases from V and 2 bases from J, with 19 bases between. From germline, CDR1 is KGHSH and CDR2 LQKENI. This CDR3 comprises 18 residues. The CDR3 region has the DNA TGTGCCAGCTCACCAACCTCCCACAGGGAGATCGCTGGAAACACCATATATTTT. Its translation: CASSPTSHREIAGNTIYF.

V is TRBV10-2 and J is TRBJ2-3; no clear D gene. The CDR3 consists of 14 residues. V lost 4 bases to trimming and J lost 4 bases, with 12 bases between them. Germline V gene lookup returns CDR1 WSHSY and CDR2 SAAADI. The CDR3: CASSAGPGSDTQYF. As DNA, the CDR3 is TGCGCCAGCAGTGCAGGCCCTGGGTCAGATACGCAGTATTTT.

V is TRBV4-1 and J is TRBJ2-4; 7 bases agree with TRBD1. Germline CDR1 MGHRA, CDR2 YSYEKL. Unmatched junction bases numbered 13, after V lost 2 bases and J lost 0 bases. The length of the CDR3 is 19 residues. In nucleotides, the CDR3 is TGCGCCAGCAGCCAAATGGGTGCCGGGACAGATCTAGCCAAAAACATTCAGTACTTC. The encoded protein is CASSQMGAGTDLAKNIQYF.